The rows below give T cell receptor beta chains drawn from one sample of a study of blood T cells in healthy people across ages. TCRdb reprocessed the 5' RACE reads with MiXCR, giving one entry per CDR3 protein. The repertoire includes some 760,000 distinct CDR3 sequences, roughly 25% of them detected once, and around 9.2% sits in the top ten. The data were also submitted as part of a second study, on T cells of mothers and their children.

Sequencing input: blood. These receptors were collected from a boy aged 10-17 years in good health. The CDR3 runs from the conserved cysteine through the conserved F or W.

>TRBJ2-2|TRBV29-1
CSVEAGSTGELFF
>TRBJ2-3|TRBV5-5
CASSLTVHHTDTQYF
>TRBJ2-7|TRBV7-9
CASSLGESGSSEQYF
>TRBJ1-5|TRBV5-1
CASSVGQGDQPQHF
>TRBJ2-5|TRBV7-2
CASSLVLLREETQYF
>TRBJ1-1|TRBV5-5
CASSFVYGARTEAFF
>TRBJ2-1|TRBV6-1
CASRTVIYEQFF
>TRBJ2-7|TRBV7-2
CASSLGGQYDVYEQYF
>TRBJ2-7|TRBV7-2
CASSLANMRNEQYF
>TRBJ1-4|TRBV29-1
CSATQGSDGKLFF
>TRBJ2-7|TRBV6-1
CASSENGYYVEQYF
>TRBJ2-5|TRBV15
CATSRDVFGGNPRDQETQYF
>TRBJ2-1|TRBV5-6
CASSRGGPSSYNEQFF
>TRBJ2-7|TRBV18
CASSPETGSYEQYF
>TRBJ1-3|TRBV4-1
CASSQESGLLGNTIYF
>TRBJ1-1|TRBV20-1
CSAPTGGWTEAFF
>TRBJ2-7|TRBV7-9
CASSPSASYEQYF
>TRBJ2-1|TRBV14
CASSQGLPGQGLVEQFF
>TRBJ2-5|TRBV7-3
CASSFTESGEQYF
>NA|TRBV6-4
CASSLDSLSYDEQFF
>TRBJ1-5|TRBV27
CASSVLGFYQPQHF
>TRBJ1-2|TRBV29-1
CSTGGFYGYTF
>NA|TRBV29-1
CSVPKGSGSSSYEQYF
>TRBJ2-5|TRBV3-1
CTSSQLRQYGTQGTQYF
>TRBJ2-3|TRBV7-9
CASSFAGGGLSDTQYF
>TRBJ1-2|TRBV3-1
CASSSRLIGNVYGYTF
>TRBJ2-6|TRBV25-1
CASSELSSGANVLTF
>TRBJ1-2|TRBV19
CASSSSYGYTF
>TRBJ2-7|TRBV6-2/TRBV6-3
CASSPPLSYEQYF
>TRBJ2-5|TRBV18
CASSLRIAQETQYF
>TRBJ2-5|TRBV5-1
CASSMGTQETQYF
>TRBJ2-5|TRBV29-1
CSVGEGDRTQYF
>TRBJ2-1|TRBV6-5
CASNFRTSGYNEQFF
>TRBJ1-5|TRBV6-1
CASHDRAGNQPQHF
>TRBJ2-7|TRBV5-1
CASSRYLAGSSYEQYF
>TRBJ1-1|TRBV20-1
CSASRADTEAFF
>TRBJ2-5|TRBV6-2/TRBV6-3
CASSYSEGQETQYF
>TRBJ2-7|TRBV18
CASSPRGNEQYF
>TRBJ2-1|TRBV5-1
CASSFEDSYNEQFF
>TRBJ2-3|TRBV7-2
CASSLFFYGTTDTQYF
>TRBJ1-2|TRBV5-6
CASSLLSGVGNPSWSGYTF
>TRBJ2-7|TRBV11-2
CASSFLVPGTGTSYEQYF
>TRBJ2-1|TRBV7-9
CASSLWGLAGYNEQFF
>TRBJ1-2|TRBV6-2/TRBV6-3
CASSPDSRGGYTF
>TRBJ1-2|TRBV6-6
CASSYDRGYGGYTF
>TRBJ2-1|TRBV24-1
CATSDLSDSEHSYNEQFF
>TRBJ2-7|TRBV21-1
CASSKVTKRGGIYEQYF
>TRBJ1-4|TRBV7-3
CASSLSPDGEKLFF
>TRBJ2-5|TRBV5-1
CASREMGQAQETQYF
>TRBJ1-2|TRBV7-2
CASSLEVDRGYGYTF
>TRBJ2-3|TRBV7-3
CASSGQREADTQYF
>TRBJ2-2|TRBV7-2
CASSLWGSGELFF
>TRBJ1-3|TRBV6-1
CASSPTQRQGRGGNTIYF
>TRBJ2-1|TRBV5-1
CASSFAGDYMDEQFF
>TRBJ1-2|TRBV6-5
CASSPRQGDGYTF
>TRBJ2-5|TRBV28
CASSWDRETQETQYF
>TRBJ2-1|TRBV29-1
CSVVGRYRPNEQFF